The rows below give T cell receptor beta chains drawn from one sample of a study of response to subunit inactivated influenza vaccine. A single record per CDR3 protein comes from TCRdb applying MiXCR to the RT-PCR reads. Here the sample spans roughly 630,000 distinct CDR3 sequences, around 15% being singletons. Sample: PBMCs from blood, taken less than 15 days before vaccination. The receptor source for this set is a man between 45 and 60 years old who received an inactivated influenza vaccine. Both conserved end residues are part of each CDR3. The order of the fields is J gene, V gene, D gene, clone size, CDR3 DNA, CDR3 protein. The D gene is left open where the match is weak. Size is omitted from some rows. Given values are once, few, many or a class for expanded clones.

>TRBJ2-1|TRBV5-1|TRBD2|few
TGCGCCAGCAGCTTGGGGACTAGGGGACGCAATGAGCAGTTCTTC
CASSLGTRGRNEQFF
>TRBJ2-3|TRBV6-4|TRBD2|-
TGTGCCAGCAGTGCCACAGGACTAGCGGGAGGGCCAACTGATACGCAGTATTTT
CASSATGLAGGPTDTQYF
>TRBJ2-5|TRBV20-1|-|-
TGCAGTGCTGGACAGATCGGGGTATCAGAGACCCAGTACTTC
CSAGQIGVSETQYF
>TRBJ2-2|TRBV15|TRBD1|few
TGTGCCACCAGCAGCTATGGACAGGGGCGACCCGGGGAGCTGTTTTTT
CATSSYGQGRPGELFF
>TRBJ2-7|TRBV12-3/TRBV12-4|-|-
TGTGCCAGCAGCATCGGACACCTGTCTGAGCAGTACTTC
CASSIGHLSEQYF
>TRBJ2-7|TRBV6-1|TRBD2|-
TGTGCCAGCACCAAAATAGCGGGAGTTTACGAGCAGTACTTC
CASTKIAGVYEQYF
>TRBJ2-1|TRBV4-2|-|few
TGTGCCAGCAGCCAAGGAGGAACCCTCGTCGATGAGCAGTTCTTC
CASSQGGTLVDEQFF
>TRBJ1-4|TRBV12-3/TRBV12-4|-|many
TGTGCCAGCAAAACAGACTATAATGAAAAACTGTTTTTT
CASKTDYNEKLFF
>TRBJ1-5|TRBV28|-|-
TGTGCCAGCAGTTCCCGGGGCGTGGGCCACCTTAGCAATCAGCCCCAGCATTTT
CASSSRGVGHLSNQPQHF
>TRBJ2-1|TRBV29-1|-|-
TGCAGCGTTACCGTTTTAGATACAGGGTGGTCCTACAATGAGCAGTTCTTC
CSVTVLDTGWSYNEQFF
>TRBJ2-7|TRBV7-9|TRBD2|few
TGTGCCAGCAGCTTAGAAGCGGGAGGCTACGAGCAGTACTTC
CASSLEAGGYEQYF
>TRBJ1-5|TRBV28|-|-
TGTGCCAGCAGACCGAGTCGGTGGGATAGCAATCAGCCCCAGCATTTT
CASRPSRWDSNQPQHF
>TRBJ2-1|TRBV5-4|TRBD2|few
TGTGCCAGCAGCTCCGGGACTAGCGGGATTGGTGAGCAGTTCTTC
CASSSGTSGIGEQFF
>TRBJ2-5|TRBV5-1|-|few
TGCGCCAGCACCACCGGGGCCAGGGCGGTAGAGACCCAGTACTTC
CASTTGARAVETQYF
>TRBJ1-1|TRBV28|TRBD1|few
TGTGCCAGCAGTGCCGTCGGACAGGGTTGGGTAACTGAAGCTTTCTTT
CASSAVGQGWVTEAFF
>TRBJ2-7|TRBV6-1|-|-
TGTGCCAGCAGTGAACAGCCTTCACCCCACGAGCAGTACTTC
CASSEQPSPHEQYF